The rows below give T cell receptor beta chains drawn from one sample of a study of monozygotic twins with inflammatory bowel disease. TCRdb re-called the 5' RACE reads and catalogs CDR3 proteins one per entry, DNA excluded. The sample's table shows 400,000 to 500,000 distinct CDR3 sequences. The specimen was blood. All receptors derive from a human donor with ulcerative colitis or Crohn's disease, or a healthy co-twin of an affected twin (not recorded which). CDR3s include the opening cysteine and the closing phenylalanine or tryptophan.

J gene: TRBJ2-3; V gene: TRBV19; CDR3 protein: CASSVDRGGGTDTQYF
J gene: TRBJ2-2; V gene: TRBV12-3/TRBV12-4; CDR3 protein: CASSPRTSGGGDTGELFF
J gene: TRBJ2-7; V gene: TRBV6-1; CDR3 protein: CASSQGLAGVSDYEQYF
J gene: TRBJ2-5; V gene: TRBV2; CDR3 protein: CASSIGRPRGETQYF
J gene: TRBJ2-7; V gene: TRBV20-1; CDR3 protein: CSARDSASGTLYEQYF
J gene: TRBJ2-7; V gene: TRBV5-1; CDR3 protein: CASSLAGGGRHEQYF
J gene: TRBJ2-1; V gene: TRBV5-6; CDR3 protein: CASSFGTLTYNEQFF
J gene: TRBJ2-3; V gene: TRBV9; CDR3 protein: CASSLLALSTDTQYF
J gene: TRBJ1-1; V gene: TRBV7-9; CDR3 protein: CASSPITGSTEAFF
J gene: TRBJ2-3; V gene: TRBV4-1; CDR3 protein: CASSQRQITDTQYF
J gene: TRBJ2-7; V gene: TRBV6-5; CDR3 protein: CASSYLASTYEQYF
J gene: TRBJ2-7; V gene: TRBV5-1; CDR3 protein: CASSTGQGAYEQYF
J gene: TRBJ1-1; V gene: TRBV3-1; CDR3 protein: CASSQDLYRAPEAFF
J gene: TRBJ1-1; V gene: TRBV6-1; CDR3 protein: CASSESQPGGIEAFF
J gene: TRBJ2-1; V gene: TRBV20-1; CDR3 protein: CSARDLLAHDEQFF
J gene: TRBJ2-7; V gene: TRBV10-3; CDR3 protein: CATGSSLREQYF
J gene: TRBJ1-2; V gene: TRBV6-1; CDR3 protein: CASAATGNYGYTF
J gene: TRBJ2-4; V gene: TRBV19; CDR3 protein: CASSIVGMIAGGHLLLAKNIQYF
J gene: TRBJ1-2; V gene: TRBV18; CDR3 protein: CASSPPNTQGGDYGYTF
J gene: TRBJ2-2; V gene: TRBV20-1; CDR3 protein: CSAPDTSTGELFF
J gene: TRBJ2-1; V gene: TRBV6-5; CDR3 protein: CASKASGGAEQFF
J gene: TRBJ2-2; V gene: TRBV5-1; CDR3 protein: CASSLGPTGELFF
J gene: TRBJ2-2; V gene: TRBV5-1; CDR3 protein: CASSLTGGPTGELFF
J gene: TRBJ1-2; V gene: TRBV18; CDR3 protein: CASSPRGSYGYTF
J gene: TRBJ2-1; V gene: TRBV5-1; CDR3 protein: CASQLSGGAHNEQFF
J gene: TRBJ2-1; V gene: TRBV7-9; CDR3 protein: CASGLAGVYNEQFF
J gene: TRBJ2-1; V gene: TRBV18; CDR3 protein: CASSLMNNEQFF
J gene: TRBJ1-2; V gene: TRBV5-1; CDR3 protein: CASSLQDRGTTYGYTF
J gene: TRBJ2-2; V gene: TRBV9; CDR3 protein: CASSRDYTGELFF
J gene: TRBJ1-1; V gene: TRBV7-2; CDR3 protein: CASSFFFQGATEAFF
J gene: TRBJ1-4; V gene: TRBV20-1; CDR3 protein: CSARGGDKSPEKLFF
J gene: TRBJ1-1; V gene: TRBV5-4; CDR3 protein: CASSGGQGFTEAFF
J gene: TRBJ2-1; V gene: TRBV9; CDR3 protein: CASSESPLRTTIYNEQFF
J gene: TRBJ2-3; V gene: TRBV5-4; CDR3 protein: CASSRGLLAGGSTDTQYF
J gene: TRBJ1-4; V gene: TRBV5-1; CDR3 protein: CASSSNIATNEKLFF
J gene: TRBJ1-4; V gene: TRBV6-1; CDR3 protein: CASSPGFTNEKLFF
J gene: TRBJ2-5; V gene: TRBV5-1; CDR3 protein: CASSDLGNRGETQYF
J gene: TRBJ1-1; V gene: TRBV6-6; CDR3 protein: CASTGQSGITEAFF
J gene: TRBJ2-3; V gene: TRBV5-1; CDR3 protein: CASRLGTSGGADTQYF
J gene: TRBJ2-2; V gene: TRBV5-1; CDR3 protein: CASTEAAESGELFF
J gene: TRBJ2-3; V gene: TRBV2; CDR3 protein: CASSEAPGQGDTQYF
J gene: TRBJ1-6; V gene: TRBV12-3/TRBV12-4; CDR3 protein: CASKKGSNSPLHF
J gene: TRBJ1-2; V gene: TRBV7-6; CDR3 protein: CASSLGGTGGAYGYTF
J gene: TRBJ1-1; V gene: TRBV7-2; CDR3 protein: CASSLDYGRNTEAFF
J gene: TRBJ1-1; V gene: TRBV7-9; CDR3 protein: CASSLWDGNTEAFF
J gene: TRBJ1-6; V gene: TRBV5-4; CDR3 protein: CASRKGQGNSPLHF